Listed below are T cell receptor beta chains from one sample, sequenced in a study of OX40 agonist ivuxolimab in advanced cancers. Sequenced by immunoSEQ multiplex PCR; TCRdb stores in-frame clones only, minus some. The data show tens of thousands of clones, about 90% seen once. The sequences come from CD4+ or CD8+ T cells sorted from blood, collected in a trial of the OX40 agonist ivuxolimab. The source of these receptors is an adult with an advanced solid tumor such as melanoma, head and neck, liver or kidney cancer. The CDR3 runs from the conserved cysteine through the conserved F or W. Fields, in order: J gene, clone size, D gene, V gene, CDR3 DNA, CDR3 protein. A D gene is named only where the DNA matches it firmly. Clone size is shown for a subset of rows, as once, few, many or a class of expanded clone.

j_call: TRBJ2-1; clone_size: .; d_call: TRBD2; v_call: TRBV5-1; cdr3_nt: TGCGCCAGCAGCAGCGGGACTAGCGGGGGCGATGAGCAGTTCTTC; cdr3_aa: CASSSGTSGGDEQFF
j_call: TRBJ1-2; clone_size: .; d_call: .; v_call: TRBV10-3; cdr3_nt: TGTGCCATCAGTGGGTTACAGGGAGAACCTCCTGGCTACACCTTC; cdr3_aa: CAISGLQGEPPGYTF
j_call: TRBJ1-4; clone_size: .; d_call: .; v_call: TRBV30; cdr3_nt: TGTGCCTGGAGTCATTCAACTAATGAAAAACTGTTTTTT; cdr3_aa: CAWSHSTNEKLFF
j_call: TRBJ2-7; clone_size: .; d_call: .; v_call: TRBV19; cdr3_nt: TGTGCCAGTAGTATTACAGGGTCGGGTTACTACGAGCAGTACTTC; cdr3_aa: CASSITGSGYYEQYF
j_call: TRBJ2-7; clone_size: .; d_call: TRBD2; v_call: TRBV19; cdr3_nt: TGTGCCAGTAGTGCAGCGGGGGAGGGATACGAGCAGTACTTC; cdr3_aa: CASSAAGEGYEQYF
j_call: TRBJ2-5; clone_size: once; d_call: .; v_call: TRBV27; cdr3_nt: TGTGCCAGCAGACCTACAGGGGAGGGGGAGACCCAGTACTTC; cdr3_aa: CASRPTGEGETQYF
j_call: TRBJ2-7; clone_size: .; d_call: .; v_call: TRBV29-1; cdr3_nt: TGCAGCGTTGTCTTGACAGCCTCCTACGAGCAGTACTTC; cdr3_aa: CSVVLTASYEQYF
j_call: TRBJ2-5; clone_size: .; d_call: .; v_call: TRBV25-1; cdr3_nt: TGTGCCAGCAGTGTGGGGGAGGTCGGGGAGACCCAGTACTTC; cdr3_aa: CASSVGEVGETQYF
j_call: TRBJ1-1; clone_size: few; d_call: .; v_call: TRBV9; cdr3_nt: TGTGCCAGCACCCGTAGTGGGACCCACACTGAAGCTTTCTTT; cdr3_aa: CASTRSGTHTEAFF
j_call: TRBJ1-5; clone_size: .; d_call: .; v_call: TRBV18; cdr3_nt: TGTGCCAGCTCACCACCAGGGAGTAAGCCCCAGCATTTT; cdr3_aa: CASSPPGSKPQHF
j_call: TRBJ2-1; clone_size: .; d_call: .; v_call: TRBV27; cdr3_nt: TGTGCCAGCAGTACCCGGGGAGGGGGGCGTCACAATGAGCAGTTCTTC; cdr3_aa: CASSTRGGGRHNEQFF
j_call: TRBJ1-5; clone_size: .; d_call: .; v_call: TRBV9; cdr3_nt: TGTGCCAGCAGCGTAGGGGCAGGGCCAGGGCAGCCCCAGCATTTT; cdr3_aa: CASSVGAGPGQPQHF
j_call: TRBJ2-7; clone_size: .; d_call: .; v_call: TRBV7-2; cdr3_nt: TGTGCCAGCAGTATACCCCGGGACACGATGTACTACGAGCAGTACTTC; cdr3_aa: CASSIPRDTMYYEQYF
j_call: TRBJ2-7; clone_size: .; d_call: TRBD1; v_call: TRBV13; cdr3_nt: TGTGCCAGCAGCTCGTCCGGGACAGGAGGCTACGAGCAGTACTTC; cdr3_aa: CASSSSGTGGYEQYF
j_call: TRBJ1-6; clone_size: once; d_call: .; v_call: TRBV10-3; cdr3_nt: TGTGCCATCAGTGAGTCGGTTGGGGGCTCCTATAATTCACCCCTCCACTTT; cdr3_aa: CAISESVGGSYNSPLHF
j_call: TRBJ2-2; clone_size: .; d_call: .; v_call: TRBV19; cdr3_nt: TGTGCCAGTAGTATAGCGGGGGCCGGGGAGCTGTTTTTT; cdr3_aa: CASSIAGAGELFF
j_call: TRBJ1-1; clone_size: .; d_call: .; v_call: TRBV14; cdr3_nt: TGTGCCAGCAGCCCCATAGGGGGGAGGAGGGCTGAAGCTTTCTTT; cdr3_aa: CASSPIGGRRAEAFF
j_call: TRBJ1-2; clone_size: .; d_call: .; v_call: TRBV6-4; cdr3_nt: TGTGCCAGCAGTGACTCGGCCGGGGACCCTAACTATGGCTACACCTTC; cdr3_aa: CASSDSAGDPNYGYTF
j_call: TRBJ1-1; clone_size: .; d_call: .; v_call: TRBV6-5; cdr3_nt: TGTGCCAGCAGTTTCCAAATGTCGAACACTGAAGCTTTCTTT; cdr3_aa: CASSFQMSNTEAFF
j_call: TRBJ2-7; clone_size: .; d_call: .; v_call: TRBV29-1; cdr3_nt: TGCAGCGTTGAAGGTGGGCAGGCAAGCTCCTACGAGCAGTACTTC; cdr3_aa: CSVEGGQASSYEQYF
j_call: TRBJ2-2; clone_size: .; d_call: .; v_call: TRBV7-8; cdr3_nt: TGTGCCAGCAGCTTAGAGGGCCTGTGGTCCGGGGAGCTGTTTTTT; cdr3_aa: CASSLEGLWSGELFF
j_call: TRBJ2-7; clone_size: .; d_call: TRBD2; v_call: TRBV7-2; cdr3_nt: TGTGCCAGCAGCTTAGCAGGGAGCGGGGGCTACGAGCAGTACTTC; cdr3_aa: CASSLAGSGGYEQYF
j_call: TRBJ1-2; clone_size: .; d_call: .; v_call: TRBV7-8; cdr3_nt: TGTGCCAGCAGCTTTTTGAGGGCGGATGGCTACACCTTC; cdr3_aa: CASSFLRADGYTF
j_call: TRBJ2-7; clone_size: .; d_call: .; v_call: TRBV19; cdr3_nt: TGTGCCAGTAGTATAGACCGCGGCCCCTACGAGCAGTACTTC; cdr3_aa: CASSIDRGPYEQYF
j_call: TRBJ2-5; clone_size: .; d_call: .; v_call: TRBV5-8; cdr3_nt: TGTGCCAGCAGCTTCAAGATGGGGATTCGAGAGACCCAGTACTTC; cdr3_aa: CASSFKMGIRETQYF
j_call: TRBJ1-6; clone_size: .; d_call: TRBD1; v_call: TRBV7-9; cdr3_nt: TGTGCCAGCAGTCAAGACCCCGGGACAGGGAAGAGAGGGTCACCCCTCCACTTT; cdr3_aa: CASSQDPGTGKRGSPLHF
j_call: TRBJ1-6; clone_size: .; d_call: .; v_call: TRBV15; cdr3_nt: TGTGCCACCAGCTTCGACATAAGCTCCTATAATTCACCCCTCCACTTT; cdr3_aa: CATSFDISSYNSPLHF
j_call: TRBJ2-7; clone_size: .; d_call: TRBD2; v_call: TRBV5-4; cdr3_nt: TGTGCCAGCAGCTTCGGACTAGCGGGGACCTACGAGCAGTACTTC; cdr3_aa: CASSFGLAGTYEQYF
j_call: TRBJ2-1; clone_size: .; d_call: .; v_call: TRBV7-3; cdr3_nt: TGTGCCAGCAGCTTAAGTGGCAGGGACTATGAGCAGTTCTTC; cdr3_aa: CASSLSGRDYEQFF
j_call: TRBJ1-5; clone_size: .; d_call: .; v_call: TRBV27; cdr3_nt: TGTGCCAGCAGCCCCGGGACAAATAGCAATCAGCCCCAGCATTTT; cdr3_aa: CASSPGTNSNQPQHF
j_call: TRBJ1-6; clone_size: .; d_call: TRBD1; v_call: TRBV5-6; cdr3_nt: TGTGCCAGCAGCTGGATGGCAGGGGGAGTTCTTCACCTCCACTTT; cdr3_aa: CASSWMAGGVLHLHF
j_call: TRBJ1-4; clone_size: .; d_call: .; v_call: TRBV2; cdr3_nt: TGTGCCAGCAGTGAAGCGGAGGACAATGGGACTGAAAAACTGTTTTTT; cdr3_aa: CASSEAEDNGTEKLFF
j_call: TRBJ2-5; clone_size: .; d_call: .; v_call: TRBV18; cdr3_nt: TGTGCCAGCTCACCCGGCACAGCGTACCAAGAGACCCAGTACTTC; cdr3_aa: CASSPGTAYQETQYF
j_call: TRBJ2-7; clone_size: .; d_call: TRBD1; v_call: TRBV19; cdr3_nt: TGTGCCAGTAGTATCGGGGACAGGGTCGGCGAGCAGTACTTC; cdr3_aa: CASSIGDRVGEQYF
j_call: TRBJ2-1; clone_size: .; d_call: TRBD2; v_call: TRBV27; cdr3_nt: TGTGCCAGCAGCCCCCATAGCGGGGGGGCGAGAAATGAGCAGTTCTTC; cdr3_aa: CASSPHSGGARNEQFF
j_call: TRBJ2-3; clone_size: .; d_call: .; v_call: TRBV27; cdr3_nt: TGTGCCAGCAGTCTCTCCCAGGTTAAGGATACGCAGTATTTT; cdr3_aa: CASSLSQVKDTQYF
j_call: TRBJ2-1; clone_size: .; d_call: TRBD1; v_call: TRBV7-7; cdr3_nt: TGTGCTAGCAGCTTAGAATTTACAGGGGGCAATGAGCAGTTCTTC; cdr3_aa: CASSLEFTGGNEQFF
j_call: TRBJ1-2; clone_size: .; d_call: TRBD1; v_call: TRBV5-5; cdr3_nt: TGTGCCAGCAGCTCGGGTGGGGGACAGGGGATCCACTATGGCTACACCTTC; cdr3_aa: CASSSGGGQGIHYGYTF